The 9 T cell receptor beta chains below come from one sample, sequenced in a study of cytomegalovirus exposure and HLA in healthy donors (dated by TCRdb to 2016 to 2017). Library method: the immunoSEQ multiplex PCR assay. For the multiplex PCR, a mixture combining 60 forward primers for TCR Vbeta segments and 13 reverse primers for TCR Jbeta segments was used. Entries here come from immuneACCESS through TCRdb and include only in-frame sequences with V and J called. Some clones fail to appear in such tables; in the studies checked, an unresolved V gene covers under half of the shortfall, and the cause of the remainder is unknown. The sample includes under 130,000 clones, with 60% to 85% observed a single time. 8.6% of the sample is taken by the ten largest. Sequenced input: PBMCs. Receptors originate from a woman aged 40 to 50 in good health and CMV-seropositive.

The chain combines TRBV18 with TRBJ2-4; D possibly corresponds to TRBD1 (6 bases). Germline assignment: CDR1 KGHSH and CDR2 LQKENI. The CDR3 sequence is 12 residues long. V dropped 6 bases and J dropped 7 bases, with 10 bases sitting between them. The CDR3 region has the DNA TGTGCCAGCTCCCAGCAGGGGAACATTCAGTACTTC. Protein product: CASSQQGNIQYF.

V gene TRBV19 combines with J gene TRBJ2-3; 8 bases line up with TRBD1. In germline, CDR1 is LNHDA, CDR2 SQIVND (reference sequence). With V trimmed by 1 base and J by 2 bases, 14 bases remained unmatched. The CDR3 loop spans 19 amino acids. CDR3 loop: CASSIGQGSPSGFTDTQYF. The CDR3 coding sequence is TGTGCCAGTAGTATAGGACAGGGGTCTCCGAGCGGTTTCACAGATACGCAGTATTTT.

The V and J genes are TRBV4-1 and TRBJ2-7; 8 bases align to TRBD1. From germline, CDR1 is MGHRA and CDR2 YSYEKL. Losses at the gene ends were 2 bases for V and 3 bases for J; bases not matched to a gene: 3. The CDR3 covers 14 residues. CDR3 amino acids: CASSQSGTGYEQYF. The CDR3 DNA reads TGCGCCAGCAGCCAAAGTGGGACAGGCTACGAGCAGTACTTC.

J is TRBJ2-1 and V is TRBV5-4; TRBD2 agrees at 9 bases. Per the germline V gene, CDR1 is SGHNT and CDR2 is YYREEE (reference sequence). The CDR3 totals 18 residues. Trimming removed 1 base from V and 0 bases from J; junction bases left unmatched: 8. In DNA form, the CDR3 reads TGTGCCAGCAGCTTGTACTATCTAGCGGGACGCTCCTACAATGAGCAGTTCTTC. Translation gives CASSLYYLAGRSYNEQFF.

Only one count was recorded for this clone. CDR3 coding DNA: TGTGCCAGCAGTGAAGCGGGGTACAGGGTGAAACAAGAGACCCAGTACTTC. It specifies CASSEAGYRVKQETQYF. The V gene is TRBV6-1, the J gene TRBJ2-5, with TRBD1 as a possible D gene (6 bases). The CDR3 runs to 17 residues. Per germline, CDR1 MNHNS and CDR2 SASEGT. V dropped 0 bases and J dropped 2 bases, with 16 bases sitting between them.

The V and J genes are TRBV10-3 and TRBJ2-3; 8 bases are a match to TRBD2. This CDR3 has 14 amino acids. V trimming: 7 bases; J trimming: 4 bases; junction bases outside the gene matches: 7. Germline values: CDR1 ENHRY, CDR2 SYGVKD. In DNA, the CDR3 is TGTGCCATCACCCGGGGGGGCTCCGCAGATACGCAGTATTTT. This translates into CAITRGGSADTQYF.

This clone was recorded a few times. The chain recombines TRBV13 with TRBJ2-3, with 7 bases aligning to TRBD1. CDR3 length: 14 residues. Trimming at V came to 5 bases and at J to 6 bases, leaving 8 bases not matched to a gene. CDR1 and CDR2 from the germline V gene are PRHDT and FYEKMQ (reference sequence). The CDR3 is CASSNDRVRDTQYF. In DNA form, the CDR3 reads TGTGCCAGCAGCAACGACAGGGTCAGGGATACGCAGTATTTT.

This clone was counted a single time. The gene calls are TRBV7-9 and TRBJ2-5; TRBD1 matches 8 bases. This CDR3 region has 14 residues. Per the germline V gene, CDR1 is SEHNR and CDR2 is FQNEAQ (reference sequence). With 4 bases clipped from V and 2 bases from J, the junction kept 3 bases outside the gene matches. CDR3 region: CASSYGTGQETQYF. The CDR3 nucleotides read TGTGCCAGCAGCTACGGGACAGGACAAGAGACCCAGTACTTC.

CDR3 sequence reads: CASSLGRSSEQYF. The CDR3 DNA reads TGTGCCAGCAGCTTGGGCAGGTCTAGCGAGCAGTACTTC. The chain links TRBV5-5 to TRBJ2-5; D unclear. The end of the DNA fits TRBJ2-7 better, so the J call may be wrong. The CDR3 has 13 residues. CDR1 is SGHKS, CDR2 YYEKEE, per germline (reference sequence).